This T cell receptor (beta chain) was captured in a study of T cells after yellow fever vaccination. Germline V gene data show CDR1 as GTSNPN and CDR2 as SVGIG (reference sequence). This CDR3 contains 15 residues. With 0 bases removed from V and 3 bases from J, the gap between germline ends came to 9 bases. In TCRdb, the 5' RACE reads were re-called with MiXCR into one record per CDR3 protein. The repertoire includes fewer than 400,000 distinct CDR3 sequences, around 6.5% of them detected once, and about 15% sits in the top ten. The sequence derives from a man aged 25-45 years who received the YFV17D yellow fever vaccine. V usage is TRBV30 and J usage is TRBJ2-6; D might be TRBD2 (5 bases). Specimen: PBMCs, collected 5 days after the yellow fever booster vaccination. Written as DNA, the CDR3 is TGTGCCTGGAGTGTTGGGGAGCGTGGGGCCAACGTCCTGACTTTC. Its protein product is CAWSVGERGANVLTF.